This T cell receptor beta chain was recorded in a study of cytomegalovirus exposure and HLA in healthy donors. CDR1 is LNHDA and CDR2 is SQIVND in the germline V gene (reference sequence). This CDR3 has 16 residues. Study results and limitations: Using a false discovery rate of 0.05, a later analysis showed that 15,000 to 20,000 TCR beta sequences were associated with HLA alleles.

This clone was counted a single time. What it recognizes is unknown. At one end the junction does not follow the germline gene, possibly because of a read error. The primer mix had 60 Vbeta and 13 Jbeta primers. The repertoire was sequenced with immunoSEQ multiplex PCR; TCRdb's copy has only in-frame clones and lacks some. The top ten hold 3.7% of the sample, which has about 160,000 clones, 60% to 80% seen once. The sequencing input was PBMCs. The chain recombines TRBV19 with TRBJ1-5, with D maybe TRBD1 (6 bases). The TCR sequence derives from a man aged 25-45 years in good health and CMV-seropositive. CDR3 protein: CASSILLRGSNQPQHF. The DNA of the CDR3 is TGCGCCAGTAGTATCTTACTCAGGGGAAGCAATCAGCCCCAGCATTTT.